These 9 T cell receptor beta chains came from one sample sequenced in a study of T cell repertoires in cytomegalovirus infection. One entry per CDR3 protein results from TCRdb running MiXCR on the reads. Of 250,000 to 300,000 distinct CDR3 sequences in the sample, 15% to 20% are singletons; the top ten hold over 40%. Sequenced: CD8+ T cells from PBMCs. Every receptor here comes from a human donor in good health (CMV status not recorded). Some clones in this sample may be carry-over from other donors' samples.

The rearrangement uses TRBV6-1 and TRBJ2-1; a possible D gene is TRBD1 (6 bases). Germline loops: CDR1 MNHNS, CDR2 SASEGT. This CDR3 is 15 amino acids long. V was shortened by 4 bases and J by 4 bases, with 14 bases between the two germline ends. This chain's CDR3 is CASSGDRSTYNEQFF. Here the CDR3 DNA reads TGTGCCAGCAGTGGAGACAGGTCCACTTACAATGAGCAGTTCTTC.

In this sample, this clonotype turned up a few times. The J gene is TRBJ2-7, the V gene TRBV20-1; the D gene is possibly TRBD1 (6 bases). Trimming left V 1 base short and J 2 bases short, with 15 bases between. This CDR3 is built from 15 residues. CDR1 is DFQATT and CDR2 is SNEGSKA in the germline V gene (reference sequence). CDR3 coding DNA: TGCAGTGCTAGAGCGAATCGGCAGGGGACCTACGAGCAGTACTTC. This gives the protein CSARANRQGTYEQYF.

The chain joins TRBV4-1 to TRBJ1-4; unclear D gene. From germline, CDR1 is MGHRA and CDR2 YSYEKL. CDR3 length: 16 amino acids. Between the trimmed V and J ends, which lost 1 base and 1 base, there was a span of 10 bases. The CDR3 loop reads CASSQAAEVTNEKLFF. The CDR3 DNA is TGCGCCAGCAGCCAAGCGGCAGAGGTAACTAATGAAAAACTGTTTTTT.

CDR3 sequence reads: CASSLAPGLGLSGANVLTF. The CDR3 nucleotides are TGTGCCAGCAGCTTAGCTCCGGGACTAGGGCTCTCTGGGGCCAACGTCCTGACTTTC. The genes are TRBV11-2 and TRBJ2-6; TRBD2 matches at 8 bases. V was clipped by 1 base and J by 0 bases; unmatched bases: 8. CDR1 and CDR2 from the germline V gene are SGHAT and FQNNGV. This CDR3 contains 19 residues.

This rearrangement joins TRBV11-2 to TRBJ2-7, with a tentative D call TRBD1 (6 bases). This CDR3 comprises 15 residues. From germline, CDR1 is SGHAT and CDR2 FQNNGV. V lost 5 bases and J lost 0, with 14 bases in between. CDR3 sequence: CASSRMMDSSYEQYF. CDR3 DNA: TGTGCCAGCAGCCGGATGATGGACAGCTCCTACGAGCAGTACTTC.

This clonotype was observed at least ten times. The chain combines TRBV7-2 with TRBJ1-1, with D possibly TRBD1 on 5 matching bases. V was pared by 7 bases and J by 8 bases, with 14 bases between. The V gene's germline CDR1 is SGHTA and CDR2 FQGNSA. The CDR3 loop spans 12 amino acids. CDR3 loop: CASTPGAAEAFF. The CDR3 bases are TGTGCCAGCACCCCCGGGGCGGCCGAAGCTTTCTTT. Supplemented by reference TRBV7-2 and TRBJ1-1, the full variable domain reads GAGVSQSPSNKVTEKGKDVELRCDPISGHTALYWYRQSLGQGLEFLIYFQGNSAPDKSGLPSDRFSAERTGGSVSTLTIQRTQQEDSAVYLCASTPGAAEAFFGQGTRLTVV.

Many counts were recorded for this clonotype. The chain uses TRBV6-6 and TRBJ1-1; D gene uncertain. V was cut by 2 bases and J by 2 bases, with 9 bases left in between. The germline V gene encodes CDR1 MNHNY and CDR2 SVGAGI (reference sequence). The CDR3 totals 14 residues. The CDR3, as DNA: TGTGCCAGCAGTTACCCCCCCCGAAACACTGAAGCTTTCTTT. Translating gives CASSYPPRNTEAFF.

This clonotype was counted a few times. The rearrangement links TRBV6-1 to TRBJ1-1; weak D call: TRBD1 (6 bases). In germline, CDR1 is MNHNS, CDR2 SASEGT. V shed 5 bases and J shed 4 bases, with 11 bases lying between them. The CDR3 covers 13 residues. The CDR3 DNA follows: TGTGCCAGCAGTCCTGGACAGATCACTGAAGCTTTCTTT. This sequence encodes CASSPGQITEAFF.

The chain uses TRBV15 and TRBJ2-2; 8 positions match TRBD1. The CDR3 covers 15 residues. V lost 5 bases and J lost 6; bases outside the gene matches: 8. The germline gives CDR1 LNHNV, CDR2 YYDKDF (reference sequence). The CDR3 DNA is TGTGCCACCAGCCTGGACAGGGCGGGCGCCGGGGAGCTGTTTTTT. Residues: CATSLDRAGAGELFF.